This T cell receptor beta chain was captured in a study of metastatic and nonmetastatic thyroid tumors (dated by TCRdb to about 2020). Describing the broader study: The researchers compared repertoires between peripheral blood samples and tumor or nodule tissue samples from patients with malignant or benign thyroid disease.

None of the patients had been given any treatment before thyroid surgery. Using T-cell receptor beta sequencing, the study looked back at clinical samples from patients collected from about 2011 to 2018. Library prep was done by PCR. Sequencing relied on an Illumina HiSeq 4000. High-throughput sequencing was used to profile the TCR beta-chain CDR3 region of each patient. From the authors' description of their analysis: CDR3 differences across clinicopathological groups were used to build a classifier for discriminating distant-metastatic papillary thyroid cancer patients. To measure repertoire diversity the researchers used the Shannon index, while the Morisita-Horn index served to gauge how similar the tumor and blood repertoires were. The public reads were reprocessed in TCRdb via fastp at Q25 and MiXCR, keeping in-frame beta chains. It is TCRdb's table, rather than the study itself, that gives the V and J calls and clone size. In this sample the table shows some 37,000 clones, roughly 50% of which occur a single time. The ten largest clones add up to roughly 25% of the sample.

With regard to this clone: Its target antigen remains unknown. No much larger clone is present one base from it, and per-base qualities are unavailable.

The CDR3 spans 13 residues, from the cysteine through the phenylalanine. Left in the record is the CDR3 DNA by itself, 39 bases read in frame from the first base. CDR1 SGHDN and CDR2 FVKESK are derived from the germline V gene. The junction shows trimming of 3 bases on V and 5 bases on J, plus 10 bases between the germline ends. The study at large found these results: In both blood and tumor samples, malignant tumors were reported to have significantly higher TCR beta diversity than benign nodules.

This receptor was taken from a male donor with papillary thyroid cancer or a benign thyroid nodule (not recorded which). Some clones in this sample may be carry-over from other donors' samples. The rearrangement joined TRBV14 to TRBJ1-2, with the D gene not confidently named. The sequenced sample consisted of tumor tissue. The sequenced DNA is TGTGCCAGCAGCCACAATACAGATTATGGCTACACCTTC. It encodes CASSHNTDYGYTF.